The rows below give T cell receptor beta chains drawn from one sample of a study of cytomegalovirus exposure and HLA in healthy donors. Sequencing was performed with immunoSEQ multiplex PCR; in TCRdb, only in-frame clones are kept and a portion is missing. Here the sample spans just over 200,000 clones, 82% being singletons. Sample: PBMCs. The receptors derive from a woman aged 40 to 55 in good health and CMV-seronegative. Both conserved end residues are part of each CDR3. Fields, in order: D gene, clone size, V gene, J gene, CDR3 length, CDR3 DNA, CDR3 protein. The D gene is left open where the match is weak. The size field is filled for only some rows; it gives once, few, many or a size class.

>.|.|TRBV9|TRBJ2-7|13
TGTGCCAGCAGCGTAGCTCCGGGTAGCGAGCAGTACTTC
CASSVAPGSEQYF
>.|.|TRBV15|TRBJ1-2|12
TGTGCCACCAGCAGGGGCCACTATGGCTACACCTTC
CATSRGHYGYTF
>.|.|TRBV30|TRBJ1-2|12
TGTGCCTGGAGTGCAGGGTTTGGAGGCTACACCTTC
CAWSAGFGGYTF
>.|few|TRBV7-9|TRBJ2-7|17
TGTGCCAGCAGCTACACGACAACGACAGAGAGCTCCTACGAGCAGTACTTC
CASSYTTTTESSYEQYF
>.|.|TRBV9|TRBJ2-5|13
TGTGCCAGCAGCGCCTTTTCGGGGGAGACCCAGTACTTC
CASSAFSGETQYF
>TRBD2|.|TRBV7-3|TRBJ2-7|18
TGTGCCAGCAGCTTGGGAGGGCCAGGGACTAGCGGTCCCTACGAGCAGTACTTC
CASSLGGPGTSGPYEQYF
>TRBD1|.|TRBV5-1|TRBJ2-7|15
TGCGCCAGCAGCTTGGACCCGGGACAGTCCTACGAGCAGTACTTC
CASSLDPGQSYEQYF
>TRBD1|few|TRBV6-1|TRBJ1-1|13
TGTGCCAGCAGTACAGGGGAGGCCACTGAAGCTTTCTTT
CASSTGEATEAFF
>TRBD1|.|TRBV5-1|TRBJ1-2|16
TGCGCCAGCAGCCTCAGCGGCAGGGGGGCCCTCGATGGCTACACCTTC
CASSLSGRGALDGYTF
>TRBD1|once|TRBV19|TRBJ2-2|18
TGTGCCAGTAGTATCCGGGACAGTTATCTTTCGAACACCGGGGAGCTGTTTTTT
CASSIRDSYLSNTGELFF
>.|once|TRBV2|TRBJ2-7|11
TGTGCCAGCAGTGGCGCCCACGAGCAGTACTTC
CASSGAHEQYF
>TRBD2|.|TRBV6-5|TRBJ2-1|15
TGTGCCAGCAGCCACGGACTAGCGGGACATAATGAGCAGTTCTTC
CASSHGLAGHNEQFF
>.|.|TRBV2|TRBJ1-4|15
TGTGCCAGCGGGGCACAGGGAACGACTAATGAAAAACTGTTTTTT
CASGAQGTTNEKLFF
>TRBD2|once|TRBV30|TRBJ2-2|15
TGTGCCTGGACCACGGGACTATTAAACACCGGGGAGCTGTTTTTT
CAWTTGLLNTGELFF
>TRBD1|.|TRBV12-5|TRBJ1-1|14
TGTGCTAGTGGTTCGTCCCCCGTCGGGACAGGTGCTTTCTTT
CASGSSPVGTGAFF